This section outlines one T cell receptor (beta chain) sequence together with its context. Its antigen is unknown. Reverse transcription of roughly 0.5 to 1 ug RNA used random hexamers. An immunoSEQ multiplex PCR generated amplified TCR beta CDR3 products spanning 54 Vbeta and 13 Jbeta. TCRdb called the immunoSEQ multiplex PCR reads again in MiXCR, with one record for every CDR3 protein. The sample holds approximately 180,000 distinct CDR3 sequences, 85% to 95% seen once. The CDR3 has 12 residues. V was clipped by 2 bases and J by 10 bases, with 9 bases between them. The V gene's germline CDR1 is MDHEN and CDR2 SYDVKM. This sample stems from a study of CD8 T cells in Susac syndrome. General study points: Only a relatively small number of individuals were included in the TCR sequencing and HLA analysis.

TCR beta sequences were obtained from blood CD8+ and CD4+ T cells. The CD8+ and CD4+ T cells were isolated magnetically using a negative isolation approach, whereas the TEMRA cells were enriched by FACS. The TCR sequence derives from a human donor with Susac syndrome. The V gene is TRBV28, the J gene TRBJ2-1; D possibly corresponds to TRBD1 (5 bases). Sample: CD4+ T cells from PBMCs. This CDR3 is CASSLVGHEQFF. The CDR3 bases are TGTGCCAGCAGTTTAGTGGGGCACGAGCAGTTCTTC.